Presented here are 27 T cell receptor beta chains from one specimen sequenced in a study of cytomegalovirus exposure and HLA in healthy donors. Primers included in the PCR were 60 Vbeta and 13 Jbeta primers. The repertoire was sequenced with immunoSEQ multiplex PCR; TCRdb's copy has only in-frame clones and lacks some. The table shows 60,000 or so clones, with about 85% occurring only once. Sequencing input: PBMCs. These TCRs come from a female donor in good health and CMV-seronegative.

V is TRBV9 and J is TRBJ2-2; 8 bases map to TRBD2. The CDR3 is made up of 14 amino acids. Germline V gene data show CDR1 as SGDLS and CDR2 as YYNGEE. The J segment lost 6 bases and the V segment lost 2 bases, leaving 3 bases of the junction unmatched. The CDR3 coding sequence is TGTGCCAGCAGCGTTCGCGGGGGGCCCGGGGAGCTGTTTTTT. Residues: CASSVRGGPGELFF.

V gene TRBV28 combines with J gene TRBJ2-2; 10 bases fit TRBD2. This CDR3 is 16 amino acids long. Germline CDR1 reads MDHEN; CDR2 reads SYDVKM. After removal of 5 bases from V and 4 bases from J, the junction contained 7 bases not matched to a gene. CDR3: CASSGRTSGFTGELFF. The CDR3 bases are TGTGCCAGCAGTGGTCGGACTAGCGGTTTCACCGGGGAGCTGTTTTTT.

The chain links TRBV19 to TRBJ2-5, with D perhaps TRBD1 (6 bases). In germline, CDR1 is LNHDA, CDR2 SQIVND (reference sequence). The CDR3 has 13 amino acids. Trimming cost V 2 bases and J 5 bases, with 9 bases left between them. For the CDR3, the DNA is TGTGCCAGTAGTATAACAGGGTGGGAGACCCAGTACTTC. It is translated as CASSITGWETQYF.

CDR3 coding DNA: TGTGCCAGCAGCGTAGGCTTAGCGGGGGGCCCTAACAATGAGCAGTTCTTC. Translation: CASSVGLAGGPNNEQFF. This chain uses TRBV9 with TRBJ2-1; 10 bases are shared with TRBD2. CDR3 length: 17 amino acids. The ends lost 0 bases at V and 5 bases at J; junction bases unmatched: 8. The germline gives CDR1 SGDLS, CDR2 YYNGEE. The variable domain in full, with the rest retrieved from reference TRBV9 and TRBJ2-1, is DSGVTQTPKHLITATGQRVTLRCSPRSGDLSVYWYQQSLDQGLQFLIQYYNGEERAKGNILERFSAQQFPDLHSELNLSSLELGDSALYFCASSVGLAGGPNNEQFFGPGTRLTVL.

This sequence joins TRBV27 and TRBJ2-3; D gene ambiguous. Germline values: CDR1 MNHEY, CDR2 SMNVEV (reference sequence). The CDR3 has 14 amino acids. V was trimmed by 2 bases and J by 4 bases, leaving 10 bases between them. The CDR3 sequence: CASSLASLADTQYF. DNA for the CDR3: TGTGCCAGCAGTTTAGCGAGCTTGGCAGATACGCAGTATTTT.

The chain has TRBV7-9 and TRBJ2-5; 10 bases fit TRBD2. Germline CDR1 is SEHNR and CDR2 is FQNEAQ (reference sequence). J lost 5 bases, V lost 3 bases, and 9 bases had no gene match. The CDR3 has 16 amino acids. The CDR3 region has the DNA TGTGCCAGCAGCTTTCCCCTAGCGGGAGACTTGGAGACCCAGTACTTC. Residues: CASSFPLAGDLETQYF.

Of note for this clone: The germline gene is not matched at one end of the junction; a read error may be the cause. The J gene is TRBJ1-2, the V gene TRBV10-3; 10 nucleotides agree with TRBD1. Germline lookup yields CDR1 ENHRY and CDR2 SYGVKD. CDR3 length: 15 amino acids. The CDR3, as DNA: TGTACCATCACCAGCCGGGACAGGGGCTCGGATGGCTACACCTTC. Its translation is CTITSRDRGSDGYTF.

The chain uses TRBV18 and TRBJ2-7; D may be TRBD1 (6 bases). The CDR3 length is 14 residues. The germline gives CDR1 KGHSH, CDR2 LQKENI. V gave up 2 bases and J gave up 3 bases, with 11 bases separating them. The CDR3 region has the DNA TGTGCCAGCTCACCAGAGGGCAGGGGCTACGAGCAGTACTTC. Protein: CASSPEGRGYEQYF. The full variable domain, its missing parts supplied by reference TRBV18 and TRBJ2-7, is NAGVMQNPRHLVRRRGQEARLRCSPMKGHSHVYWYRQLPEEGLKFMVYLQKENIIDESGMPKERFSAEFPKEGPSILRIQQVVRGDSAAYFCASSPEGRGYEQYFGPGTRLTVT.

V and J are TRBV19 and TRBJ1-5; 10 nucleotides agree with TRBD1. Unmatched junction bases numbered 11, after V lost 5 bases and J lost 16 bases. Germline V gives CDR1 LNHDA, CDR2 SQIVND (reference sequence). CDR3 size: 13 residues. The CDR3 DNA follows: TGTGCCAGTAGTGATAGGGACAGGGGTCCCAGTCATTTT. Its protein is CASSDRDRGPSHF.

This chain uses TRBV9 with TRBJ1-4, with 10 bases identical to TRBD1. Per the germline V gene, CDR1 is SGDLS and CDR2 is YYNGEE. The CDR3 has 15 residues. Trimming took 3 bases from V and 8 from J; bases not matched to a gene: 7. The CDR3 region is CASSGSTGGEEKLFF. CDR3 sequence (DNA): TGTGCCAGCAGCGGATCGACAGGGGGCGAAGAAAAACTGTTTTTT.

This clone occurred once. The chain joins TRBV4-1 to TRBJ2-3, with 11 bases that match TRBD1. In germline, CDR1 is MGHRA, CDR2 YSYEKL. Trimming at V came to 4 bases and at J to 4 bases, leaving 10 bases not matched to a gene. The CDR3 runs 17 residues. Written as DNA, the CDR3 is TGCGCCAGCAGCCTCGACGGACCGGGACAGGGGGCAGATACGCAGTATTTT. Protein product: CASSLDGPGQGADTQYF.

CDR3 in DNA: TGTGCCAGCCTAGTAACTGACTCCTATAATTCACCCCTCCACTTT. Translation: CASLVTDSYNSPLHF. V and J are TRBV28 and TRBJ1-6; D is ambiguous. V was trimmed by 8 bases and J by 0 bases, leaving 11 bases between them. Germline values: CDR1 MDHEN, CDR2 SYDVKM. This CDR3 has 15 amino acids.

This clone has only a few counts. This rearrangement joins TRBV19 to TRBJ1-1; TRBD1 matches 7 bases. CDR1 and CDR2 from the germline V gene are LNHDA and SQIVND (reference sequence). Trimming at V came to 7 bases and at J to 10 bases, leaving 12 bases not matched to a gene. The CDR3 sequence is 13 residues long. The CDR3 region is CASNPGTVVGAFF. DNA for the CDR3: TGTGCCAGTAACCCAGGGACAGTGGTAGGAGCTTTCTTT.

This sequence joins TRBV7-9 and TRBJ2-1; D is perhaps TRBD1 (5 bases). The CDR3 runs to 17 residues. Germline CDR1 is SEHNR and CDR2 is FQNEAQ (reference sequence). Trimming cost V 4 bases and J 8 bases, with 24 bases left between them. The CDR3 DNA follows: TGTGCCAGCAGCTCTGACAGTCTCTTTCTGGTTGGGGATGAGCAGTTCTTC. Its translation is CASSSDSLFLVGDEQFF. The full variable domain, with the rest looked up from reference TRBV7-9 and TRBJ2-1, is DTGVSQNPRHKITKRGQNVTFRCDPISEHNRLYWYRQTLGQGPEFLTYFQNEAQLEKSRLLSDRFSAERPKGSFSTLEIQRTEQGDSAMYLCASSSDSLFLVGDEQFFGPGTRLTVL.

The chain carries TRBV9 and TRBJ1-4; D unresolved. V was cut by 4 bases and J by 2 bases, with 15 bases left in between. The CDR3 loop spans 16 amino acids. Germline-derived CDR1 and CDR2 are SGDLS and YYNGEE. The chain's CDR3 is CASSSNPGNTNEKLFF. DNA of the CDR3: TGTGCCAGCAGCTCTAACCCGGGGAACACTAATGAAAAACTGTTTTTT.

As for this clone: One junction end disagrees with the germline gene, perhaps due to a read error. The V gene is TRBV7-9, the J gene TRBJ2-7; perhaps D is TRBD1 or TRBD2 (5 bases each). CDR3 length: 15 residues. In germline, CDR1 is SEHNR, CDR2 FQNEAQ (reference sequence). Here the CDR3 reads CSSSGRLQGWREQYF. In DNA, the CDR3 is TGTTCCAGCAGCGGTCGACTTCAGGGATGGCGCGAGCAGTACTTC.

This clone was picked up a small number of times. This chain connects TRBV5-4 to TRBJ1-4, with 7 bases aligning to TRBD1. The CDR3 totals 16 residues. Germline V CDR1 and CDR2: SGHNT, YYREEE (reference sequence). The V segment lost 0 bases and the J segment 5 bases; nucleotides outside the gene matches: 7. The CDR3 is CASSLGLGTVNEKLFF. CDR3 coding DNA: TGTGCCAGCAGCTTGGGGTTAGGGACAGTGAATGAAAAACTGTTTTTT. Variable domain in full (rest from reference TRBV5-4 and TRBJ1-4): ETGVTQSPTHLIKTRGQQVTLRCSSQSGHNTVSWYQQALGQGPQFIFQYYREEENGRGNFPPRFSGLQFPNYSSELNVNALELDDSALYLCASSLGLGTVNEKLFFGSGTQLSVL.

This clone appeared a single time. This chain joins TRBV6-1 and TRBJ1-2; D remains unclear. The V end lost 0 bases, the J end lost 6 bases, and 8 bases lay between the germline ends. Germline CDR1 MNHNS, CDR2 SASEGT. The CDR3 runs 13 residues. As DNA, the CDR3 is TGTGCCAGCAGTGAAGCCCATCTAGATGGCTACACCTTC. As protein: CASSEAHLDGYTF.

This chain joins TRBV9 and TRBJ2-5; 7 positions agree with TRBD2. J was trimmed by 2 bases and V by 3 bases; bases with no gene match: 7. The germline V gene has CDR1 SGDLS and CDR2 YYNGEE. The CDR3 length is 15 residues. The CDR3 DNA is TGTGCCAGCAGCGGGAGCGGGACGTTGCAAGAGACCCAGTACTTC. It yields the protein CASSGSGTLQETQYF.

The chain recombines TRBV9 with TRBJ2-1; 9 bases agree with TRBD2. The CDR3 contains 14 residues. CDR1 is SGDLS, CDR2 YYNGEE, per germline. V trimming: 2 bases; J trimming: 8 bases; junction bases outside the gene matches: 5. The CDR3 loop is CASSVGTSSYEQFF. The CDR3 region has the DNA TGTGCCAGCAGCGTCGGGACTAGCAGTTATGAGCAGTTCTTC.

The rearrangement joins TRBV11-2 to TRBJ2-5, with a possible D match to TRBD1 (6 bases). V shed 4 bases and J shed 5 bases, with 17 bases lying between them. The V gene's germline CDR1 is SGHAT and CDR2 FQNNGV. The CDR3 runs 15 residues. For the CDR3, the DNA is TGTGCCAGCAGCTCAGGGACATCTACCGTGGAGACCCAGTACTTC. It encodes CASSSGTSTVETQYF.

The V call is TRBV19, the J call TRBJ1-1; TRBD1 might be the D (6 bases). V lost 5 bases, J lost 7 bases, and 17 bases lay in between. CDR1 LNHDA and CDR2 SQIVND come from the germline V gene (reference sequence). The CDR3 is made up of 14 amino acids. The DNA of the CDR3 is TGTGCCAGTAGTGTCGCTTGGGGGCGAGTTGAAGCTTTCTTT. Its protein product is CASSVAWGRVEAFF.

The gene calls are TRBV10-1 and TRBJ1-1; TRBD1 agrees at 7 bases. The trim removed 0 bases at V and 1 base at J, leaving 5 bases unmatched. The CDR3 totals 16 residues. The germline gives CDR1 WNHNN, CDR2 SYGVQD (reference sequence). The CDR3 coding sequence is TGCGCCAGCAGTGAGTCAACAGGGGTCCGGAACACTGAAGCTTTCTTT. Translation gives CASSESTGVRNTEAFF.

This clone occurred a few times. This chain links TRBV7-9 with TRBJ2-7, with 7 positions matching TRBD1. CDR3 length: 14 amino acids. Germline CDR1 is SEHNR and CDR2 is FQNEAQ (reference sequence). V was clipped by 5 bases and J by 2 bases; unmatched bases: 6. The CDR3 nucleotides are TGTGCCAGCAGCCCTAGACAGGGACCCTACGAGCAGTACTTC. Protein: CASSPRQGPYEQYF. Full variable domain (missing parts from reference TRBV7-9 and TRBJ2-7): DTGVSQNPRHKITKRGQNVTFRCDPISEHNRLYWYRQTLGQGPEFLTYFQNEAQLEKSRLLSDRFSAERPKGSFSTLEIQRTEQGDSAMYLCASSPRQGPYEQYFGPGTRLTVT.

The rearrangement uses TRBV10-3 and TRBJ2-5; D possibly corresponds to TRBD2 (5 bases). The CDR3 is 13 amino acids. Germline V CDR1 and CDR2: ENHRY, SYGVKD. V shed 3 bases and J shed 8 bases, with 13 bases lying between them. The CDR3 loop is CAISDAFGNTQYF. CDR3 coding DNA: TGTGCCATCAGTGACGCGTTCGGGAATACCCAGTACTTC.

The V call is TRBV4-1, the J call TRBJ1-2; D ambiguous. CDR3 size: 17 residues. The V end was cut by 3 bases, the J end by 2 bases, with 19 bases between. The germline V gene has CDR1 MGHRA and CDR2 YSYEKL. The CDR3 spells CASSHPSGIGINYGYTF. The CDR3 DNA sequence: TGCGCCAGCAGCCATCCCTCGGGGATAGGGATCAACTATGGCTACACCTTC.

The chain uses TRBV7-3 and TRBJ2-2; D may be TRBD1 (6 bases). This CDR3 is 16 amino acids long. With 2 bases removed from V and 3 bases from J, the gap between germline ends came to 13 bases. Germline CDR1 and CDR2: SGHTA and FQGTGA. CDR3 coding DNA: TGTGCCAGCAGCTTAGGGGGCCCTACCCACACCGGGGAGCTGTTTTTT. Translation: CASSLGGPTHTGELFF.